The following is a T cell receptor beta chain sequence with its context. The antigen is not known. The ends were cut back, 1 base at V and 1 base at J, with 8 bases in the middle. This CDR3 is built from 14 residues. Per the germline V gene, CDR1 is MNHEY and CDR2 is SVGAGI. Researchers processed graft tissue to release intraepithelial and lamina propria lymphocytes. The data were taken from a study of graft-versus-host responses after intestinal transplantation. Study as a whole: Multivisceral, liver-intestinal, or isolated intestinal grafts were transplanted into recipients.

Study-level results: The study found high graft-versus-host to host-versus-graft clonal ratios in allografts of patients with graft-donor T cell macrochimerism. Detected in recipient marrow were GvH clones, some of which were first observed in ileum or blood.

TCRdb's copy holds only in-frame clones and misses some; the assay was immunoSEQ multiplex PCR. The sample records 60,000 to 75,000 clones, 75% to 90% being singletons. The receptor's source is a human patient who received an intestinal transplant, so some T cells may come from the graft donor. The starting material was ileum tissue, obtained more than 350 days after transplant. The chain joins TRBV6-5 to TRBJ2-7, with D uncertain. The CDR3 here is CASSYFGRSYEQYF. The CDR3 nucleotides read TGTGCCAGCAGTTACTTCGGCAGATCCTACGAGCAGTACTTC.